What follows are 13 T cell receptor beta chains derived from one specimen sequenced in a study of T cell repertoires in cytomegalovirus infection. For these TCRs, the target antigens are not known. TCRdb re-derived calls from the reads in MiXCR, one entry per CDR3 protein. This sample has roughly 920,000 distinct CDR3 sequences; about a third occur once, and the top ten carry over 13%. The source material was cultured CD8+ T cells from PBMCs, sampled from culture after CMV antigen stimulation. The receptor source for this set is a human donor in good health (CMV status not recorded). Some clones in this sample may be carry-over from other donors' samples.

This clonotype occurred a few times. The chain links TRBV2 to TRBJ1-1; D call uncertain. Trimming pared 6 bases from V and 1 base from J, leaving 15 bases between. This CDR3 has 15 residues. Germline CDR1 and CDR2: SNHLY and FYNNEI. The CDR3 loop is CASSFPDGRNTEAFF. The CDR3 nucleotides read TGTGCCAGCAGCTTCCCTGACGGTAGGAACACTGAAGCTTTCTTT.

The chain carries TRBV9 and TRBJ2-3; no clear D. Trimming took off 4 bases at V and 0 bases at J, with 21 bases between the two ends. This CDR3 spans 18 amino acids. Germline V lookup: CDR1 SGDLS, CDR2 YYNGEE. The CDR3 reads CASSLTPSHSSSTDTQYF. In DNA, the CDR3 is TGTGCCAGCAGCCTTACCCCCTCCCATTCATCGAGCACAGATACGCAGTATTTT. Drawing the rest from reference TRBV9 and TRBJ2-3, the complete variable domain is DSGVTQTPKHLITATGQRVTLRCSPRSGDLSVYWYQQSLDQGLQFLIQYYNGEERAKGNILERFSAQQFPDLHSELNLSSLELGDSALYFCASSLTPSHSSSTDTQYFGPGTRLTVL.

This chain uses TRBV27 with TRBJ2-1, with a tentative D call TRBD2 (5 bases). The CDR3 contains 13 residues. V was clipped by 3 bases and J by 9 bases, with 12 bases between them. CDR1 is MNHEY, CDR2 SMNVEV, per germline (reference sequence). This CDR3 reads CASSFGESFEQFF. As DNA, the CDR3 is TGTGCCAGCAGTTTCGGGGAAAGCTTTGAGCAGTTCTTC.

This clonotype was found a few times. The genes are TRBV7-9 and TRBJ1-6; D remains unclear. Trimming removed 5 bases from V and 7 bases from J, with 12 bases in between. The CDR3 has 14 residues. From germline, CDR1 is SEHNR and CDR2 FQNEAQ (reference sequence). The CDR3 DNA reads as TGTGCCAGCAGCCCGGTCGCAGCAAATTCACCCCTCCACTTT. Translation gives CASSPVAANSPLHF.

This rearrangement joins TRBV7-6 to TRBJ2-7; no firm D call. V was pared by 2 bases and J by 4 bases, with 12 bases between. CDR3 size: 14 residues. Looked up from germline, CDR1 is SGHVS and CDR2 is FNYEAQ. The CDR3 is CASSLSAAEYEQYF. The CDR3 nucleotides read TGTGCCAGCAGCTTATCGGCGGCTGAATACGAGCAGTACTTC.

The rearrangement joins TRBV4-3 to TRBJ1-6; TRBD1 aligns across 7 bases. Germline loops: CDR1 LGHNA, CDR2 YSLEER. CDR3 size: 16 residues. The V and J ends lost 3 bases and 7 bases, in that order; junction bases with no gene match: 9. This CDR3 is CASSHPLGQPNSPLHF. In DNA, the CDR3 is TGCGCCAGCAGCCATCCCTTGGGACAGCCGAATTCACCCCTCCACTTT.

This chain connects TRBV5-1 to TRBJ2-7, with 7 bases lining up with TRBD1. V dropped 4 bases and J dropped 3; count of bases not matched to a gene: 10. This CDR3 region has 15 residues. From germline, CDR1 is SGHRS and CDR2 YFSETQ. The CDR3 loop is CASSPVGRDSYEQYF. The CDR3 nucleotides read TGCGCCAGCAGCCCAGTCGGCAGGGACAGCTACGAGCAGTACTTC.

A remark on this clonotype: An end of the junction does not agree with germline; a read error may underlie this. The CDR3 region has the DNA TGTGCCAGCAGCCAAGATCGTCGGGTATTGAACACTGAAGCTTTCTTT. Protein: CASSQDRRVLNTEAFF. The rearrangement links TRBV4-1 to TRBJ1-1; D remains ambiguous. The CDR3 totals 16 residues. CDR1 and CDR2 (germline): MGHRA, YSYEKL.

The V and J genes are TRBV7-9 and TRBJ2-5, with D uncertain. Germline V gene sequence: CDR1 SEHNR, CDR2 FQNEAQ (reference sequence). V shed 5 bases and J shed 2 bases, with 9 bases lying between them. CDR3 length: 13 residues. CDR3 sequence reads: CASSIPPQETQYF. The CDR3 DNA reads TGTGCCAGCAGCATTCCCCCACAAGAGACCCAGTACTTC.

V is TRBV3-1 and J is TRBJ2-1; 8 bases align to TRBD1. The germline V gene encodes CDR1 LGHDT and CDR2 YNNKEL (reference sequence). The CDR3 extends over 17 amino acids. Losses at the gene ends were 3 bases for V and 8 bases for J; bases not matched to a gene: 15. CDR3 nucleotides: TGTGCCAGCAGCCACCTCAGGGGGCCCAAGGGGCCGCATGAGCAGTTCTTC. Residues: CASSHLRGPKGPHEQFF.

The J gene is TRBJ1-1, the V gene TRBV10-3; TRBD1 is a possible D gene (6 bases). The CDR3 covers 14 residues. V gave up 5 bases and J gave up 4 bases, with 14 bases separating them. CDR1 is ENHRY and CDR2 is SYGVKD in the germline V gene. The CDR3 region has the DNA TGTGCCATCAGTAACGGACAGAAGGTCACTGAAGCTTTCTTT. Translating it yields CAISNGQKVTEAFF.

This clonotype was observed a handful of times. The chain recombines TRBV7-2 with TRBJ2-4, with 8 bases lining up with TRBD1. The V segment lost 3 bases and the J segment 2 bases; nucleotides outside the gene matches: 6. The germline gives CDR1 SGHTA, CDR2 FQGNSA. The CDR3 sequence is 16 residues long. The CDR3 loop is CASSFSGGDTKNIQYF. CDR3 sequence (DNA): TGTGCCAGCAGCTTTTCAGGGGGCGATACCAAAAACATTCAGTACTTC.

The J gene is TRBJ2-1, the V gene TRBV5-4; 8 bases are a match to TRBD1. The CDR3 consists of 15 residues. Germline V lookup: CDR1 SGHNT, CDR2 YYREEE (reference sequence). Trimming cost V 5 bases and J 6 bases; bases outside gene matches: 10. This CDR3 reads CASRQTGAWINEQFF. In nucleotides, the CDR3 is TGTGCCAGCAGACAGACAGGGGCCTGGATCAATGAGCAGTTCTTC.